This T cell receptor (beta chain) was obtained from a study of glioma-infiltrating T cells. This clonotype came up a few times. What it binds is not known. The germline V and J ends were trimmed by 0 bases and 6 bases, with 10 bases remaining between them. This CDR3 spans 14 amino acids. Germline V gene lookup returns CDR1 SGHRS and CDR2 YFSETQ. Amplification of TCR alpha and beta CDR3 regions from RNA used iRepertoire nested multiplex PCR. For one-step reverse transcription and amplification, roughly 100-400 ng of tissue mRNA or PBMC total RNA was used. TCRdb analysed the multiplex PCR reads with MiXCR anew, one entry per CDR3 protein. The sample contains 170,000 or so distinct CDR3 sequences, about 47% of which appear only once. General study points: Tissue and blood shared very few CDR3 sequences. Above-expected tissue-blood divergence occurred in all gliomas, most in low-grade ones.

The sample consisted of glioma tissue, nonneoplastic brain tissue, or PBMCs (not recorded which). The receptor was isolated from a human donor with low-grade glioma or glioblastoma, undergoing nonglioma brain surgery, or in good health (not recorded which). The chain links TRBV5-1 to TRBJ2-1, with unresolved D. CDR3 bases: TGCGCCAGCAGCTTGGGGATCTCTCGCAATGAGCAGTTCTTC. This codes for CASSLGISRNEQFF.